The clone carrying this T cell receptor (beta chain) came up a few times. The data originate from a study of blood T cell repertoires in COVID-19. Assay: immunoSEQ multiplex PCR; the TCRdb copy retains only in-frame clones and omits some. The table includes about 340,000 clones, 88% detected once. Sequencing was done on a sample of peripheral blood. This TCR was recovered from a woman between 65 and 79 years old with COVID-19, enrolled during active disease.

The CDR3 sequence: CASSLLLGDRPEAFF. The CDR3 coding sequence is TGTGCCAGCAGCTTACTTCTGGGAGACCGGCCTGAAGCTTTCTTT. The rearrangement uses TRBV7-9 and TRBJ1-1, with D uncertain. The V end was cut by 2 bases, the J end by 6 bases, with 16 bases between. This CDR3 spans 15 amino acids. CDR1 is SEHNR, CDR2 FQNEAQ, per germline (reference sequence).